Shown below are 4 T cell receptor beta chains from a single sample sequenced in a study of molecular identifiers for immune sequencing clone quantification. One entry per CDR3 protein results from TCRdb running MiXCR on the PCR reads. Found here are approximately 590,000 distinct CDR3 sequences, about 25% of them singletons; the top ten hold about 0.84%. The sample was naive CD8+ T cells from blood, with Jurkat cell RNA spiked in. As to subset: FACS-sorted CD8+CD4-CCR7+CD45RA+ naive T cells. The receptor set was obtained from a human donor in good health. Some libraries in this study had Jurkat cell RNA spiked in.

The gene calls are TRBV4-2 and TRBJ1-1; TRBD1 matches 7 bases. This CDR3 spans 14 amino acids. Losses at the gene ends were 3 bases for V and 4 bases for J; bases not matched to a gene: 5. Germline CDR1 is LGHNA and CDR2 is YNFKEQ. The CDR3 DNA sequence: TGTGCCAGCAGCCAGGGGGACAGCAGCACTGAAGCTTTCTTT. This gives the protein CASSQGDSSTEAFF.

This clonotype has a count of ten or more. The rearrangement uses TRBV24-1 and TRBJ2-7, with D perhaps matching TRBD2 (6 bases). This CDR3 spans 16 amino acids. Germline CDR1 is KGHDR and CDR2 is SFDVKD. V shed 3 bases and J shed 6 bases, with 20 bases lying between them. CDR3 nucleotides: TGTGCCACCAGTGATCTGACCAGGCGGGGTAGGTGCGAGCAGTACTTC. Translated: CATSDLTRRGRCEQYF.

The sample holds many counts of this clonotype. The chain combines TRBV5-1 with TRBJ1-1, with TRBD1 identical over 8 bases. The CDR3 is made up of 14 amino acids. The J segment lost 5 bases and the V segment lost 4 bases, leaving 7 bases of the junction unmatched. Germline CDR1 and CDR2: SGHRS and YFSETQ. DNA for the CDR3: TGCGCCAGCAGCCCAGGACAGGGCGAGACTGAAGCTTTCTTT. Translation gives CASSPGQGETEAFF. The entire variable domain, with the rest obtained from reference TRBV5-1 and TRBJ1-1, is as follows: KAGVTQTPRYLIKTRGQQVTLSCSPISGHRSVSWYQQTPGQGLQFLFEYFSETQRNKGNFPGRFSGRQFSNSRSEMNVSTLELGDSALYLCASSPGQGETEAFFGQGTRLTVV.

J is TRBJ1-1 and V is TRBV19; the match to TRBD1 covers 7 bases. Germline V CDR1 and CDR2: LNHDA, SQIVND (reference sequence). The CDR3 length is 12 residues. Trimming cost V 10 bases and J 3 bases; bases outside gene matches: 5. In nucleotides, the CDR3 is TGTGCCACCAGACAGGGCGACACTGAAGCTTTCTTT. It specifies CATRQGDTEAFF.